What follows are 8 T cell receptor beta chains derived from one specimen sequenced in a study of cytomegalovirus exposure and HLA in healthy donors. The study ran its PCR with 60 Vbeta and 13 Jbeta primers. Generated by immunoSEQ multiplex PCR, the TCRdb table keeps only in-frame clones and is missing some. The sample consists of some 200,000 clones, 70% of them appearing once. Sequencing was carried out using PBMCs. These receptors were taken from a man aged 40-49 years in good health and CMV-seropositive.

This clone has only one observation. The chain combines TRBV28 with TRBJ2-5, with D perhaps matching TRBD1 (5 bases). TRBJ2-7 matches the DNA end more closely, so the J call is doubtful. Germline V lookup: CDR1 MDHEN, CDR2 SYDVKM. The CDR3 consists of 14 residues. CDR3 in DNA: TGTGCCAGCAGTTTTGGGCAGGGTCCCTACGAGCAGTACTTC. It specifies CASSFGQGPYEQYF.

The chain combines TRBV2 with TRBJ2-7; TRBD1 matches at 8 bases. The CDR3 has 14 amino acids. CDR1 is SNHLY and CDR2 is FYNNEI in the germline V gene. V gave up 6 bases and J gave up 3 bases; unmatched junction bases: 7. The CDR3 region is CASRVGTGNYEQYF. The CDR3 DNA reads TGTGCCAGCAGGGTTGGGACAGGAAACTACGAGCAGTACTTC.

The sample holds a few counts of this clone. The V and J genes are TRBV7-2 and TRBJ2-3, with D unresolved. The CDR3 consists of 14 residues. The germline V gene encodes CDR1 SGHTA and CDR2 FQGNSA. Trimming stripped 3 bases from V and 6 bases from J, with 13 bases between. The DNA for the CDR3 is TGTGCCAGCAGCTTCAGGCTACTTGGGGATACGCAGTATTTT. Translated, it gives CASSFRLLGDTQYF.

The V gene is TRBV15, the J gene TRBJ1-1; D is possibly TRBD1 (5 bases). V shed 1 base and J shed 3 bases, with 6 bases lying between them. The CDR3 runs 13 residues. The germline gives CDR1 LNHNV, CDR2 YYDKDF (reference sequence). The CDR3 DNA sequence: TGTGCCACCAGCAGAGCAGGGTACACTGAAGCTTTCTTT. Translation gives CATSRAGYTEAFF. The whole variable domain, remainder taken from reference TRBV15 and TRBJ1-1, is DAMVIQNPRYQVTQFGKPVTLSCSQTLNHNVMYWYQQKSSQAPKLLFHYYDKDFNNEADTPDNFQSRRPNTSFCFLDIRSPGLGDTAMYLCATSRAGYTEAFFGQGTRLTVV.

The chain uses TRBV4-3 and TRBJ2-6; 7 bases are shared with TRBD2. The junction had 7 bases not matched to a gene; V was cut back by 7 bases and J by 4 bases. The CDR3 length is 15 residues. Germline CDR1 is LGHNA and CDR2 is YSLEER. Written as DNA, the CDR3 is TGCGCCAGCAACCCGGGGGGTTCGGGGGCCAACGTCCTGACTTTC. Translating gives CASNPGGSGANVLTF.

To note about this clone: Sequence at one end of the junction differs from germline and may be a read error. The chain links TRBV7-9 to TRBJ2-2; TRBD2 matches at 7 bases. This CDR3 is built from 17 residues. Germline CDR1 is SEHNR and CDR2 is FQNEAQ (reference sequence). For the CDR3, the DNA is TGTTCCAGCAGCGCCTTGACGGGCGGGGGTACTTCCGGGGAGCTGTTTTTT. It codes for CSSSALTGGGTSGELFF. Full variable domain (remainder filled in from reference TRBV7-9 and TRBJ2-2): DTGVSQNPRHKITKRGQNVTFRCDPISEHNRLYWYRQTLGQGPEFLTYFQNEAQLEKSRLLSDRFSAERPKGSFSTLEIQRTEQGDSAMYLCSSSALTGGGTSGELFFGEGSRLTVL.

The CDR3, as DNA: TGTGCCAGCATCCTTTGGGAGACCGGGGAGCTGTTTTTT. Protein product: CASILWETGELFF. The chain has TRBV5-4 and TRBJ2-2, with D tentatively TRBD2 (5 bases). The CDR3 has 13 amino acids. The germline V gene has CDR1 SGHNT and CDR2 YYREEE (reference sequence). Trimming pared 6 bases from V and 5 bases from J, leaving 11 bases between.

The chain employs TRBV7-9 and TRBJ1-6; TRBD1 agrees at 9 bases. In germline, CDR1 is SEHNR, CDR2 FQNEAQ (reference sequence). This CDR3 is 16 amino acids long. V shed 1 base and J 10 bases; nucleotides not matched to a gene: 8. The CDR3 bases are TGTGCCAGCAGCTTAGTCCGGGACAGGGTTTTATCACCCCTCCACTTT. Protein product: CASSLVRDRVLSPLHF.